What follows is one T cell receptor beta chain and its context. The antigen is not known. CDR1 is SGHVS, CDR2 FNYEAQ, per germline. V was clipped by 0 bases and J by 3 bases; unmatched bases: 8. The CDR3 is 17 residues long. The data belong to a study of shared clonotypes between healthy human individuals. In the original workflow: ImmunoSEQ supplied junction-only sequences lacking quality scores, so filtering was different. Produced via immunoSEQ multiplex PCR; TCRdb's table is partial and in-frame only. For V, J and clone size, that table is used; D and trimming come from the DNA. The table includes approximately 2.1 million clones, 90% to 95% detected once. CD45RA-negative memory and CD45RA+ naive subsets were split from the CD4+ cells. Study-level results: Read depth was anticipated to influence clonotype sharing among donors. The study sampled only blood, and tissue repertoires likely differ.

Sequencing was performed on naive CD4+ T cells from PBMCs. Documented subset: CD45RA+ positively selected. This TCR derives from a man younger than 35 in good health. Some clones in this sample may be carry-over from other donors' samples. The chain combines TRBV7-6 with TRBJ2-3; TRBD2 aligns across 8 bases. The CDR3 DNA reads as TGTGCCAGCAGCTTAGCGTGGGCTCGGGGGGGGACAGATACGCAGTATTTT. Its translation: CASSLAWARGGTDTQYF.